This T cell receptor beta chain was observed in a study of identical twins (dated by TCRdb to 2016 to 2017). A note on the overall study: The study deep-sequenced TCR alpha and beta repertoires from monozygotic twins, unrelated adults of various ages and cord blood to test whether fetal clonotypes persist. To rule out contamination, the twin experiments were replicated at different times with different library preparation protocols.

The library relied on 5' RACE. Sequencer: Illumina HiSeq 2000. A universal primer binding site was added through template switching, and the final cDNA carried a unique molecular identifier so that TCR cDNA molecules could be counted accurately. First-strand cDNA for TCR alpha and beta chains was synthesized from specific primers in the conserved constant-segment region. Each cDNA library was double barcoded, with a SMART-Mk sample barcode plus Illumina barcodes, to control for contamination. Two successive PCR steps introduced TruSeq adapter sequences along with Illumina sample barcodes. The TCR alpha and beta cDNA libraries were sequenced on the Illumina HiSeq platform using custom primers. The paper's processing steps were these. Raw reads were processed with MiGEC to extract unique molecular identifiers, and MiXCR was used to determine CDR3 positions. For each individual, recombination models were inferred using an EM algorithm with the repgenHMM and IGoR tools. The analysis of shared clonotypes was done with the tcR package in R, with sharing normalized by the product of cloneset sizes. To study raw recombination without the effects of thymic and clonal selection, out-of-frame nonproductive sequences were analyzed. The raw public data were reprocessed by TCRdb itself: fastp quality trimming at Q25, MiXCR clonotype calling, in-frame beta chains only. Records with the same CDR3 protein are collapsed into one entry carrying the most frequent genes and DNA. These V and J calls rely on TCRdb rather than the paper's analysis. The sample records some 600,000 distinct CDR3 sequences, 7.1% of which are singletons. 1.5% to 2% of the sample is held by the ten biggest clonotypes.

A note on this clonotype: Its antigen remains undetermined. No base quality values were provided; no much bigger clone lies one nucleotide off.

Study-wide findings and limitations: Because the same donors could not be followed over many years, the conclusions relied on cross-sectional statistical analysis. Fewer insertions were carried by abundant cord blood beta clonotypes; a weaker similar trend was observed in young adult naive repertoires, while no such trend was observed in memory repertoires. Recombination models systematically underestimated out-of-frame TCR alpha sharing in monozygotic twins but agreed with sharing between unrelated individuals. Zero-insertion analyses could be partly confounded by invariant T cells such as MAIT and iNKT, though diverse VJ usage argued against such confounding for most clonotypes. Compared with coincidental sharing between unrelated individuals, out-of-frame TCR alpha sequences shared between twins had an excess of sequences with low generation probability. In beta out-of-frame sequences, excess twin sharing was weaker, because having fewer shared sequences lowered the signal-to-noise ratio.

The CDR3 goes from the cysteine to the phenylalanine over 15 residues. The only DNA kept is the CDR3, 45 bases in frame from the first base. V and J are truncated by 3 bases and 1 base respectively, leaving an intervening sequence of 10 bases. Taken from the germline V gene, the CDR1 and CDR2 loops are MGHDK and SYGVNS. All donors were healthy Caucasians. The twin cohort consisted of three pairs of female monozygotic twins, all aged roughly 18 to 29 years. RNA for TCR libraries was isolated from peripheral blood mononuclear cells. These records were also assigned to another study, of yellow fever vaccine responses in identical twins. From the second report: According to the authors, in identical twins the way T cells responded to vaccination appeared partly convergent and partly personalized. Focusing on identical twins, the study followed the T cell clones that responded to the vaccine, and did so with precision.

In this chain, TRBV25-1 is recombined with TRBJ2-1, with the D gene not clear enough to name. This receptor was obtained from a young woman in good health. Material for sequencing was PBMCs. The nucleotide sequence is TGTGCCAGCAGTGATACGGCAGGTTCCTACAATGAGCAGTTCTTC. It translates to CASSDTAGSYNEQFF. The CDR3 plus the reference TRBV25-1 and TRBJ2-1 genes for the other parts give the full variable domain: EADIYQTPRYLVIGTGKKITLECSQTMGHDKMYWYQQDPGMELHLIHYSYGVNSTEKGDLSSESTVSRIRTEHFPLTLESARPSHTSQYLCASSDTAGSYNEQFFGPGTRLTVL.